Listed below are T cell receptor beta chains from one sample, sequenced in a study of blood T cell repertoires in COVID-19. Libraries were prepared by immunoSEQ multiplex PCR; TCRdb keeps only in-frame clonotypes and omits some of them. The data hold under 500,000 clones, with 70% to 90% observed a single time. What was sequenced was PBMCs or T cells enriched from blood (not recorded which). The source of these receptors is a woman aged 18-29 years with acute COVID-19. Each CDR3 is given with its conserved first and last residue. The D gene is left open where the match is weak. Clone size appears in some rows only: once, few, many, or a class for an expanded clone.

DNA | CDR3 | J | V | size | D
TGTGCCACCAGCTTGGAGGGAGAGGACAATGAGCAGTTCTTC | CATSLEGEDNEQFF | TRBJ2-1 | TRBV15 | once | .
TGTGCCAGCAGCCGCCGGGTAGGGGTCGAAAACTACGAGCAGTACTTC | CASSRRVGVENYEQYF | TRBJ2-7 | TRBV5-5 | . | .
TGTGCCAGCAGCCAAGATTCTAACAGGGTCAAGCATTTT | CASSQDSNRVKHF | TRBJ1-5 | TRBV3-1/TRBV3-2 | . | .
TGCAGCGTTGAGGGACAGGAGAAAAATGAGCAGTTCTTC | CSVEGQEKNEQFF | TRBJ2-1 | TRBV29-1 | . | TRBD1
TGTGCCAGCAGTAGGGGGCCTGGCTACACCTTC | CASSRGPGYTF | TRBJ1-2 | TRBV6-2/TRBV6-3 | . | TRBD1
TGTGCCAGCTCACAGGCGGGAAACAATGAGCAGTTCTTC | CASSQAGNNEQFF | TRBJ2-1 | TRBV18 | once | .
TGTGCCAGCAGTTACCCTCAGGGGGTAAGGACCGGGGAGCTGTTTTTT | CASSYPQGVRTGELFF | TRBJ2-2 | TRBV6-5 | once | TRBD1
TGTGCCAGCAGCTTTGGACACTTCTACGAGCAGTACTTC | CASSFGHFYEQYF | TRBJ2-7 | TRBV7-2 | few | .
TGTGCCAGCAGCCAAGGTACTCTAGCGGCGAACACCGGGGAGCTGTTTTTT | CASSQGTLAANTGELFF | TRBJ2-2 | TRBV3-1/TRBV3-2 | . | TRBD2
TGTGCCAGCAGCGACAGTTTTAATCAGCCCCAGCATTTT | CASSDSFNQPQHF | TRBJ1-5 | TRBV2 | . | .
TGCGCCAGCAGCTTCCGGGACAGGGGGGACAATGAGCAGTTCTTC | CASSFRDRGDNEQFF | TRBJ2-1 | TRBV5-1 | . | TRBD1
TGTGCCAGCATCGGGACAGGAAACGTCCTGACTTTC | CASIGTGNVLTF | TRBJ2-6 | TRBV27 | . | TRBD1
TGTGCCAGCAGCCAAGGGACAGAAAAACTGTTTTTT | CASSQGTEKLFF | TRBJ1-4 | TRBV3-1/TRBV3-2 | . | .
TGTGCCAGCAGCCGACCAGGTAGTGGCTACACCTTC | CASSRPGSGYTF | TRBJ1-2 | TRBV12-3/TRBV12-4 | . | .
TGTGCCAGCAGCCAGGGGTTAGAAAAACTGTTTTTT | CASSQGLEKLFF | TRBJ1-4 | TRBV12-3/TRBV12-4 | . | .
TGCAGCGCAGAGGGACAGGGAGGAGGCGAGCAGTACTTC | CSAEGQGGGEQYF | TRBJ2-7 | TRBV29-1 | . | TRBD1
TGTGCCAGCAGTTCCCCCCTGAGCTCCTATAATTCACCCCTCCACTTT | CASSSPLSSYNSPLHF | TRBJ1-6 | TRBV27 | . | .
TGTGCCAGCAGCGTAGGCCCAAGTGTTAGAAGCACCGGGGAGCTGTTTTTT | CASSVGPSVRSTGELFF | TRBJ2-2 | TRBV9 | . | .
TGCGCCAGCAGCTTCACTAGCGGGGTAGGCAATGAGCAGTTCTTC | CASSFTSGVGNEQFF | TRBJ2-1 | TRBV5-1 | . | TRBD2
TGTGCCAGCAGCCAAGGGGCGGGGAACACTGAAGCTTTCTTT | CASSQGAGNTEAFF | TRBJ1-1 | TRBV3-1/TRBV3-2 | . | .
TGTGCCAGCACCCGGGGAGGTGAGACCTACGAGCAGTACTTC | CASTRGGETYEQYF | TRBJ2-7 | TRBV28 | . | .
TGTGCCAGCAGTTCCCGGACTAGCGGGACAGATCGGGAGACCCAGTACTTC | CASSSRTSGTDRETQYF | TRBJ2-5 | TRBV7-9 | . | TRBD2
TGTGCCAGCGAGAAAGCAGATACGCAGTATTTT | CASEKADTQYF | TRBJ2-3 | TRBV2 | . | .